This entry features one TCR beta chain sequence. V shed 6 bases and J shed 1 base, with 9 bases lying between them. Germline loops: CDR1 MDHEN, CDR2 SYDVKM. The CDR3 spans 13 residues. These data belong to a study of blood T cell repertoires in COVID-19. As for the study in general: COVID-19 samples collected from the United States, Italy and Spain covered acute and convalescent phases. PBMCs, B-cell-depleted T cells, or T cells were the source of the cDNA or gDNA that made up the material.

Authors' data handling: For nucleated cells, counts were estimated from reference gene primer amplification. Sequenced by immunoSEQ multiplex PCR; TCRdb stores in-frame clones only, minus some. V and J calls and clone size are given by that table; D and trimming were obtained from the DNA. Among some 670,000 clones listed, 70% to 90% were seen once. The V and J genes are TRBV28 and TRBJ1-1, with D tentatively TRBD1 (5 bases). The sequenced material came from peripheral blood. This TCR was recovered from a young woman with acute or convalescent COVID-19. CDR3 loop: CASSSGQNTEAFF. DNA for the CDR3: TGTGCCAGCAGCTCCGGACAGAACACTGAAGCTTTCTTT.